The TCR beta chain under discussion was sequenced for a study of blood T cell repertoires in COVID-19. About the study: Collection of acute and convalescent COVID-19 samples took place in the United States, Italy and Spain. In each case, the material was cDNA or gDNA derived from T cells, B-cell-depleted T cells, or PBMCs.

The V gene lost 6 bases and the J gene lost 3 bases, with 12 bases spanning the gap. The CDR3 runs 13 residues. In the study's own analysis: Estimates of nucleated cell counts were drawn from the amplification of reference gene primers. Method: immunoSEQ multiplex PCR; TCRdb's copy keeps in-frame clones and lacks some. V and J calls and clone size follow that table, whereas D and trimming were derived from the DNA. The table lists about 190,000 clones, approximately 88% of them singletons. Sequenced input: peripheral blood. This sequence originates from a man in his forties with acute or convalescent COVID-19. The chain uses TRBV12-3 or TRBV12-4 and TRBJ2-7; D is uncertain. This chain's CDR3 is CASSPGSDYEQYF. The DNA of the CDR3 is TGTGCCAGCAGCCCCGGGTCGGACTACGAGCAGTACTTC.